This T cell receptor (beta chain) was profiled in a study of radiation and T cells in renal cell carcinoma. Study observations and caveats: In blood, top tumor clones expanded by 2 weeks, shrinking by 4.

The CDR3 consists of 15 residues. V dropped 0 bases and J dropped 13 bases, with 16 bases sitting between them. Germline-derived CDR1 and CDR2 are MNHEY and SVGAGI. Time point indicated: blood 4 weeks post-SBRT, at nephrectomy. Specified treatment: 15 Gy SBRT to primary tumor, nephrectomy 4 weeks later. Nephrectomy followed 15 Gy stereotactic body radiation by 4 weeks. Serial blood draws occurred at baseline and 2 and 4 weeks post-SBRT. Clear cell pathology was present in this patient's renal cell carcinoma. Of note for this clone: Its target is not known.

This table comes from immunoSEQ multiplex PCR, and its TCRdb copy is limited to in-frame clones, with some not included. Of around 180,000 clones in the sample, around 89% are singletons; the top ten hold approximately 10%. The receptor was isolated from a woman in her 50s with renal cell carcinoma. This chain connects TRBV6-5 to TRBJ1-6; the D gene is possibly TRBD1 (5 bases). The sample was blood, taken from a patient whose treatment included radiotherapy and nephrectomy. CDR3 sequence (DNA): TGTGCCAGCAGTTACTCGTCGGGACCCCGGATCCCCCTCCACTTT. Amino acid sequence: CASSYSSGPRIPLHF.